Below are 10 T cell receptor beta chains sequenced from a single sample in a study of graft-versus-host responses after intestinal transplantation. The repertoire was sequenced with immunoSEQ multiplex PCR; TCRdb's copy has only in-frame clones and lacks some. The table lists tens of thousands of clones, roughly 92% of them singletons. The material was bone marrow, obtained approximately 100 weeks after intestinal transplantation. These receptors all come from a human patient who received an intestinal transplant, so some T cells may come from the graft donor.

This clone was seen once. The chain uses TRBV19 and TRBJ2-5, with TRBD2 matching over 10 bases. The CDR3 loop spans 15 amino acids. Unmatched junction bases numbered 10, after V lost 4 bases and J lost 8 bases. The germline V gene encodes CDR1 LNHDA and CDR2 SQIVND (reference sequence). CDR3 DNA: TGTGCCAGTAGTACTAGCGGGGGCCCCGCCAGAACCCAGTACTTC. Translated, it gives CASSTSGGPARTQYF.

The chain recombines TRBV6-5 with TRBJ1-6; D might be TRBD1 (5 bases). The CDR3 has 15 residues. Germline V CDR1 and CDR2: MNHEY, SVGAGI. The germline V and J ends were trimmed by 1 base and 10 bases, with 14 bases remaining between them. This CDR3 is CASSYLRQGGSPLHF. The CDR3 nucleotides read TGTGCCAGCAGTTACTTAAGGCAGGGCGGCTCACCCCTCCACTTT.

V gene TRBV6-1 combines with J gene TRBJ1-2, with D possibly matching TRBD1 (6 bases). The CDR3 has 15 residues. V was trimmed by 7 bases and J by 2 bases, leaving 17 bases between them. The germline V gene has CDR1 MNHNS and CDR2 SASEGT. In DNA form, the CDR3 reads TGTGCCAGCACAACAGAGGGGACACTGAACTATGGCTACACCTTC. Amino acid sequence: CASTTEGTLNYGYTF.

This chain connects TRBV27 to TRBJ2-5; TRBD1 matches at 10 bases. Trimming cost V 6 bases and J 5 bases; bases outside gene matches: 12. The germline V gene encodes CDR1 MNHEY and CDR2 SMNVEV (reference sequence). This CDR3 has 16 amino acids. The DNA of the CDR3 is TGTGCCAGCAGCCCCAGATGGACAGGGGGTTTGGAGACCCAGTACTTC. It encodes CASSPRWTGGLETQYF.

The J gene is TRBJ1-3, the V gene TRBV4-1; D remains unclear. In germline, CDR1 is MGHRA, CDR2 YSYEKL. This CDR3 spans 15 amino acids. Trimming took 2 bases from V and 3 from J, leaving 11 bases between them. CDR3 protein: CASSQQQELGNTIYF. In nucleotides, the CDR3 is TGCGCCAGCAGCCAACAGCAGGAACTTGGAAACACCATATATTTT.

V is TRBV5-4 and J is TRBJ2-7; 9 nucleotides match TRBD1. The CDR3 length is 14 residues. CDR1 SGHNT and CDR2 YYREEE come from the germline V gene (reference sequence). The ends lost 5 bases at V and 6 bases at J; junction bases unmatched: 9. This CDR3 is CASSPGTGMGEQYF. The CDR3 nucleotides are TGTGCCAGCAGTCCCGGGACAGGGATGGGCGAGCAGTACTTC.

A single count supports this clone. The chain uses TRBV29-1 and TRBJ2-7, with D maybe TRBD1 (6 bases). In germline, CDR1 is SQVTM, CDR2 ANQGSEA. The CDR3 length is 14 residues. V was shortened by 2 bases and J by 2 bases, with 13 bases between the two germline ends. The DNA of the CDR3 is TGCAGCGTTGAATCCCCGGACAGCACCTACGAGCAGTACTTC. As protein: CSVESPDSTYEQYF.

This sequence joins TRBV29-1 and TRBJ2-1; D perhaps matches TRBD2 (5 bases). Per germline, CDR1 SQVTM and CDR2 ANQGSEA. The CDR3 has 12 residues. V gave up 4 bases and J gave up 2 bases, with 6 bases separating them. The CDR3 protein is CSVAGTYNEQFF. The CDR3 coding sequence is TGCAGCGTTGCCGGGACCTACAATGAGCAGTTCTTC.

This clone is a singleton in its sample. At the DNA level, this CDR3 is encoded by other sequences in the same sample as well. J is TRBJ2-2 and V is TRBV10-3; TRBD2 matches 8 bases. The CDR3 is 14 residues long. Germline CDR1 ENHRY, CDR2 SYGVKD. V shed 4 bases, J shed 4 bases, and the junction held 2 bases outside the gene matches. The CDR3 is CAISAGTSTGELFF. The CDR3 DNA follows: TGTGCCATCAGTGCCGGGACTAGCACCGGGGAGCTGTTTTTT.

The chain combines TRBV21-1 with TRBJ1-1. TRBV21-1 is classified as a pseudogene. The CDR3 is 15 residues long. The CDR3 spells CASQECPRRNTEAFF. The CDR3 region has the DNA TGTGCCAGCCAGGAGTGCCCTCGAAGAAACACTGAAGCTTTCTTT.